The T cell receptor beta chain under discussion was sequenced for a study of spatial heterogeneity in lung cancer (dated by TCRdb to between 2019 and 2020). Broadly, across the study: Donors were some 78 patients with early-stage, untreated non-small cell lung cancer from the lung TRACERx cohort. Follow-up PBMC samples were sequenced whenever available, with the median time to follow-up being approximately two years after resection. Beta-chain transcripts were consistently detected in greater numbers than alpha-chain transcripts, which likely reflected higher beta-chain transcript abundance. In the raw uncorrected reads, each unique combination of TCR and UMI appeared more than ten times on average. TCR alpha and beta repertoires were quantitatively compared across multiple tumor regions, matched nontumor lung and blood in non-small cell lung cancer. Nonsynonymous mutation counts, determined by whole-exome sequencing of tumor tissue, were related to TCR repertoire features. At surgery, 200 to 250 tumor regions, 63 to 70 matched nontumor lung samples and 45 to 60 PBMC samples were TCR-sequenced for both alpha and beta chains.

This clonotype has more than one count but fewer than ten. The target of this receptor is not known. Nothing much larger sits one base from this clone, and base qualities are not available. What the study reported, not specific to this receptor: Ubiquitous expanded tumor TCRs were detected in blood more often at tumor resection than at routine follow-up. Only approximately 14 patients were included in the comparisons of baseline and follow-up blood repertoires. Additional single-cell paired TCR alpha and beta sequencing was considered necessary to confirm, at a functional level, the hypothesis that regional TCRs recognize regional mutations.

Library generation was performed with 5' RACE. Sequenced on a NextSeq 500. In the TCR library protocol, a unique molecular identifier was attached to each TCR cDNA molecule so that PCR and sequencing errors could be corrected. In the source study's methods: TCR identification, UMI-based error correction and CDR3 extraction were all carried out with Decombinator tools. Expanded TCRs were defined as those above a frequency of 2 per 1,000, corresponding to the top 1% of the tumor frequency distribution. Each repertoire was subsampled 100 times to 5,000 TCRs, after which Renyi diversity was computed with the R vegan package. CDR3 similarity networks were constructed using string-kernel similarity of amino acid triplets, with links drawn between CDR3s whose pairwise similarity was above 0.82. The public sequencing data were trimmed at Q25 with fastp and processed into clonotypes with MiXCR by TCRdb, which kept only in-frame beta chains. Identical CDR3 protein sequences are pooled into one entry, listed with their most common genes and DNA. These V and J calls originate from TCRdb's pipeline instead of the authors' own analysis. In this sample the table shows 40,000 to 50,000 distinct CDR3 sequences, under 12% of which occur a single time. Together, the top ten hold about 15% of the sample.

Interpreted using the paper, the time point label stands for: blood at routine non-recurrence follow-up after resection. TCR sequencing used whole RNA extracted from tumor and nontumor lung tissue, or from cryopreserved PBMC samples, without cell sorting. Only patients with enough RNA available from two or more tumor regions were chosen for TCR sequencing. The CDR3 measures 13 amino acids from cysteine to phenylalanine. Just the 39-base CDR3 DNA is kept, in frame starting at base 1. V was cut back by 7 bases and J by 1 base, leaving a gap of 10 bases between them. CDR1 MNHNS and CDR2 SASEGT are derived from the germline V gene.

Specimen: PBMCs, collected at follow-up. The sequence is built from TRBV6-1 and TRBJ1-1, with the D gene uncertain. The receptor comes from a female donor with early-stage non-small cell lung cancer. The CDR3: CASIGSRNTEAFF. Here is the DNA: TGTGCCAGCATCGGAAGCCGGAACACTGAAGCTTTCTTT.